One T cell receptor beta chain is described in this entry. The antigen is not known. Clones were sequenced by immunoSEQ multiplex PCR, and TCRdb holds only the in-frame ones, with some missing. The sample has more than 2 million clones; less than 95% are singletons. V gave up 2 bases and J gave up 4 bases, with 20 bases separating them. CDR1 and CDR2 (germline): SGHNT, YENEEA. This CDR3 region has 18 residues. The data derive from a study of shared clonotypes between healthy human individuals. Study-level results: Non-shared clonotypes had lower generation probabilities than those shared by all four donors.

Naive CD8 cells comprised CD45RO-negative, CCR7-positively selected cells, excluding terminally differentiated effector memory CD45RA+ cells. The TCR was taken from a man aged 18 to 30 in good health. The gene calls are TRBV11-3 and TRBJ2-2, with D possibly matching TRBD1 (6 bases). Material: naive CD8+ T cells sorted from blood. The CDR3 sequence is CASSLSRGMRDGTGELFF. Here the CDR3 DNA reads TGTGCCAGCAGCTTATCCAGGGGTATGAGGGACGGCACCGGGGAGCTGTTTTTT.